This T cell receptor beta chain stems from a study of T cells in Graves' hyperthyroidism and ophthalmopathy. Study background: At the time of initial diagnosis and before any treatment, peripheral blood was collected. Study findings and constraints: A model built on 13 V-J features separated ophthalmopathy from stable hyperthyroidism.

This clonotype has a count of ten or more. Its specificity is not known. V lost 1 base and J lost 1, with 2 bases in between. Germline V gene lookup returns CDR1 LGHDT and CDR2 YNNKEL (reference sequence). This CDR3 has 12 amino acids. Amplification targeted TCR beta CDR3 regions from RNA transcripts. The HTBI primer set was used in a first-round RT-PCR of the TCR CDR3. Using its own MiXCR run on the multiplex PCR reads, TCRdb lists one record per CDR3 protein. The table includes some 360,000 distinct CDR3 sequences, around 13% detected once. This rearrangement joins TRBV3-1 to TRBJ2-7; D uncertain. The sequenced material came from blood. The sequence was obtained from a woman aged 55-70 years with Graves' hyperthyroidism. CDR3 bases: TGTGCCAGCAGCCAAGTATCCTACGAGCAGTACTTC. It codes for CASSQVSYEQYF.